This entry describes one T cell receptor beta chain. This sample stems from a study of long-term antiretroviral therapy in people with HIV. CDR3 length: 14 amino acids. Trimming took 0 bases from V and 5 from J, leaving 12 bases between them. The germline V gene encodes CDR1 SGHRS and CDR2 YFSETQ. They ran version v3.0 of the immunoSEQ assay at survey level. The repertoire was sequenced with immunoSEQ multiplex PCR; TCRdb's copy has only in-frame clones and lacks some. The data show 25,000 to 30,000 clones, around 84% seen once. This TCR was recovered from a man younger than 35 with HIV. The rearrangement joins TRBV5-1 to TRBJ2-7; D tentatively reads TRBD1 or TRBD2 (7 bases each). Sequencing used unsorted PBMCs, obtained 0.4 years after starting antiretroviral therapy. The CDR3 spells CASSLDRGGNEQYF. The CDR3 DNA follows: TGCGCCAGCAGCTTGGACAGGGGAGGGAACGAGCAGTACTTC.